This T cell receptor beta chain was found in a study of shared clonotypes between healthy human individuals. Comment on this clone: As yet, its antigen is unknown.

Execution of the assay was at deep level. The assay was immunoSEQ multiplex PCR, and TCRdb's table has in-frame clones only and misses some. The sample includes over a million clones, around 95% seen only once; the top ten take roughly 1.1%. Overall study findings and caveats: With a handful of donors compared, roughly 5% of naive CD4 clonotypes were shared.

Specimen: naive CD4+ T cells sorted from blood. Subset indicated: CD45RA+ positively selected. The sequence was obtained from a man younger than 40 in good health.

This chain's CDR3 is CASRRLAVNDEQFF. The CDR3 bases are TGTGCCAGCAGACGACTAGCGGTCAACGATGAGCAGTTCTTC. The V call is TRBV6-1, the J call TRBJ2-1, with TRBD2 identical over 9 bases. V lost 6 bases and J lost 8; bases outside the gene matches: 8. This CDR3 spans 14 amino acids. Germline CDR1 and CDR2: MNHNS and SASEGT.